The 23 T cell receptor beta chains in this list originate from one sample, sequenced in a study of blood T cell repertoires in COVID-19. Sequenced by immunoSEQ multiplex PCR; TCRdb stores in-frame clones only, minus some. The repertoire consists of over 100,000 clones, with around 83% occurring once and the leading ten covering 3% to 4.5%. The sample comprised PBMCs or T cells enriched from blood (not recorded which). These TCRs come from a woman in her twenties or thirties who had recovered from COVID-19.

This chain links TRBV7-9 with TRBJ2-3; the D gene is possibly TRBD2 (7 bases). The CDR3 totals 15 residues. CDR1 SEHNR and CDR2 FQNEAQ come from the germline V gene (reference sequence). Trimming cost V 4 bases and J 9 bases, with 20 bases left between them. The CDR3 loop is CASSSQAGMGATQYF. For the CDR3, the DNA is TGTGCCAGCAGCTCCCAAGCGGGAATGGGGGCAACGCAGTATTTT.

This chain connects TRBV28 to TRBJ2-7, with 8 bases that match TRBD2. The length of the CDR3 is 15 residues. After removal of 5 bases from V and 1 base from J, the junction contained 7 bases not matched to a gene. Germline V gives CDR1 MDHEN, CDR2 SYDVKM. The CDR3 is CASSPSGGGSYEQYF. The CDR3 nucleotides are TGTGCCAGCAGTCCTTCGGGGGGGGGATCCTACGAGCAGTACTTC. The variable domain in full, with the rest retrieved from reference TRBV28 and TRBJ2-7, is DVKVTQSSRYLVKRTGEKVFLECVQDMDHENMFWYRQDPGLGLRLIYFSYDVKMKEKGDIPEGYSVSREKKERFSLILESASTNQTSMYLCASSPSGGGSYEQYFGPGTRLTVT.

This clone was counted once. The chain is built from TRBV27 and TRBJ2-1; D is possibly TRBD2 (6 bases). V lost 8 bases, J lost 4 bases, and 24 bases lay in between. Germline CDR1 reads MNHEY; CDR2 reads SMNVEV (reference sequence). The CDR3 consists of 17 residues. CDR3 sequence (DNA): TGTGCCAGCTCAACTCTGGGAAAGGGACTTACATACAATGAGCAGTTCTTC. Translation gives CASSTLGKGLTYNEQFF.

The chain has TRBV28 and TRBJ1-5; D is undetermined. From germline, CDR1 is MDHEN and CDR2 SYDVKM. CDR3 length: 15 residues. The germline V and J ends were trimmed by 3 bases and 0 bases, with 9 bases remaining between them. The CDR3 loop is CASSFKFYSNQPQHF. Written as DNA, the CDR3 is TGTGCCAGCAGTTTTAAATTTTATAGCAATCAGCCCCAGCATTTT. Full variable domain (outside the CDR3, taken from reference TRBV28 and TRBJ1-5): DVKVTQSSRYLVKRTGEKVFLECVQDMDHENMFWYRQDPGLGLRLIYFSYDVKMKEKGDIPEGYSVSREKKERFSLILESASTNQTSMYLCASSFKFYSNQPQHFGDGTRLSIL.

V usage is TRBV6-2 or TRBV6-3 and J usage is TRBJ1-2, with 7 bases fitting TRBD1. Germline V CDR1 and CDR2: MNHEY, SVGEGT. After removal of 5 bases from V and 0 bases from J, the junction contained 6 bases not matched to a gene. The CDR3 consists of 15 residues. The CDR3 nucleotides read TGTGCCAGCAGTGGCGGGACAGCAACTAACTATGGCTACACCTTC. It specifies CASSGGTATNYGYTF.

This clone has only a few counts. The rearrangement joins TRBV19 to TRBJ1-2; TRBD1 matches 7 bases. V lost 2 bases to trimming and J lost 5 bases; unmatched junction nucleotides: 5. There are 14 residues in the CDR3. Germline V gene sequence: CDR1 LNHDA, CDR2 SQIVND (reference sequence). The CDR3, as DNA: TGTGCCAGTAGTATACAGGCAGGGGGGTATGGCTACACCTTC. Protein product: CASSIQAGGYGYTF.

The chain combines TRBV2 with TRBJ1-3; 7 bases agree with TRBD1. Per the germline V gene, CDR1 is SNHLY and CDR2 is FYNNEI. The J segment lost 8 bases and the V segment lost 0 bases, leaving 4 bases of the junction unmatched. The CDR3 spans 14 residues. In DNA form, the CDR3 reads TGTGCCAGCAGTGAAGCCTGGACAGGAGACACCATATATTTT. Its protein is CASSEAWTGDTIYF.

This chain links TRBV7-2 with TRBJ1-6, with TRBD1 identical over 7 bases. Trimming removed 7 bases from V and 8 bases from J; junction bases left unmatched: 11. The germline V gene has CDR1 SGHTA and CDR2 FQGNSA. The CDR3 sequence is 15 residues long. The CDR3 sequence: CASKTRQGMDSPLHF. The DNA for the CDR3 is TGTGCCAGCAAGACGCGACAGGGTATGGATTCACCCCTCCACTTT.

This clone showed up just a few times. The rearrangement joins TRBV7-2 to TRBJ1-1; D might be TRBD1 (5 bases). The germline V gene encodes CDR1 SGHTA and CDR2 FQGNSA. CDR3 length: 15 residues. Trimming removed 5 bases at V and 1 base at J, with 14 bases between. CDR3 amino acids: CASSLGPYRNTEAFF. The CDR3 nucleotides read TGTGCCAGCAGCCTGGGGCCCTACCGGAACACTGAAGCTTTCTTT.

The chain uses TRBV7-2 and TRBJ2-2; D remains unclear. Per the germline V gene, CDR1 is SGHTA and CDR2 is FQGNSA. Trimming removed 1 base at V and 2 bases at J, with 8 bases between. This CDR3 has 15 residues. CDR3 sequence: CASSLEWANTGELFF. In DNA, the CDR3 is TGTGCCAGCAGCTTAGAATGGGCAAACACCGGGGAGCTGTTTTTT.

The J gene is TRBJ2-1, the V gene TRBV5-4; TRBD2 matches 13 bases. The CDR3 has 20 residues. The V and J ends lost 1 base and 2 bases, in that order; junction bases with no gene match: 12. Germline V gene lookup returns CDR1 SGHNT and CDR2 YYREEE (reference sequence). In nucleotides, the CDR3 is TGTGCCAGCAGCTTGAGTGGATGGACTAGCGGGAGAACTACCTACAATGAGCAGTTCTTC. This codes for CASSLSGWTSGRTTYNEQFF.

This sequence joins TRBV18 and TRBJ1-3, with a possible D match to TRBD1 (5 bases). Germline CDR1 reads KGHSH; CDR2 reads LQKENI. V lost 1 base and J 3 bases, leaving 10 bases between the germline ends. The CDR3 covers 15 residues. In DNA form, the CDR3 reads TGTGCCAGCTCACCACAAGGGGCGTTTGGAAACACCATATATTTT. Protein product: CASSPQGAFGNTIYF.

The V gene is TRBV2, the J gene TRBJ2-7, with TRBD2 matching over 9 bases. The germline V gene encodes CDR1 SNHLY and CDR2 FYNNEI. Losses at the gene ends were 4 bases for V and 2 bases for J; bases not matched to a gene: 6. The CDR3 has 15 amino acids. CDR3 bases: TGTGCCAGCAGTGCAGAAGCGGGAGGCCCCTACGAGCAGTACTTC. Protein sequence: CASSAEAGGPYEQYF.

The V and J genes are TRBV29-1 and TRBJ1-1, with a weak D call TRBD1 (5 bases). Germline lookup yields CDR1 SQVTM and CDR2 ANQGSEA. This CDR3 is 12 amino acids long. V lost 6 bases and J lost 4, with 12 bases in between. The DNA for the CDR3 is TGCAGCGTGCGCATGGGGGGCACTGAAGCTTTCTTT. It is translated as CSVRMGGTEAFF.

The chain joins TRBV7-8 to TRBJ2-7; 7 nucleotides align to TRBD2. CDR3 size: 15 residues. Germline values: CDR1 SGHVS, CDR2 FQNEAQ. J lost 2 bases, V lost 5 bases, and 9 bases had no gene match. In nucleotides, the CDR3 is TGTGCCAGCAGCGTCGGCGGGAGAGACACCTACGAGCAGTACTTC. Residues: CASSVGGRDTYEQYF.

This clone was detected once. The J gene is TRBJ2-3, the V gene TRBV3-1 (or the pseudogene TRBV3-2), with no clear D. Trimming pared 7 bases from V and 0 bases from J, leaving 8 bases between. The germline V gene encodes CDR1 LGHDT and CDR2 YNNKEL (reference sequence). The CDR3 consists of 13 residues. The CDR3 reads CASTTHSTDTQYF. The CDR3 region has the DNA TGTGCCAGCACAACTCATAGCACAGATACGCAGTATTTT.

This clone was seen only once. The chain has TRBV19 and TRBJ1-5; D ambiguous. Germline V gives CDR1 LNHDA, CDR2 SQIVND (reference sequence). This CDR3 has 17 residues. Trimming left V 0 bases short and J 0 bases short, with 12 bases between. This chain's CDR3 is CASSIDRGVHSNQPQHF. The CDR3 DNA is TGTGCCAGTAGTATAGATCGCGGAGTCCATAGCAATCAGCCCCAGCATTTT.

A few counts support this clone. The V gene is TRBV7-2, the J gene TRBJ2-4; 7 nucleotides match TRBD1. The CDR3 extends over 16 amino acids. Germline loops: CDR1 SGHTA, CDR2 FQGNSA. The V and J ends lost 4 bases and 2 bases, in that order; junction bases with no gene match: 8. The CDR3 nucleotides are TGTGCCAGCAGCTCCGACAGGGTTAAGACCAAAAACATTCAGTACTTC. It is translated as CASSSDRVKTKNIQYF. The complete variable domain, with remaining parts taken from reference TRBV7-2 and TRBJ2-4, reads GAGVSQSPSNKVTEKGKDVELRCDPISGHTALYWYRQSLGQGLEFLIYFQGNSAPDKSGLPSDRFSAERTGGSVSTLTIQRTQQEDSAVYLCASSSDRVKTKNIQYFGAGTRLSVL.

This clone appeared a single time. This rearrangement joins TRBV7-2 to TRBJ1-1; unclear D gene. The V gene's germline CDR1 is SGHTA and CDR2 FQGNSA. Deletions cut 5 bases from V and 0 bases from J, with 10 bases between. This CDR3 has 14 amino acids. Here the CDR3 reads CASSHGGLNTEAFF. The CDR3 coding sequence is TGTGCCAGCAGCCACGGAGGGTTGAACACTGAAGCTTTCTTT.

The chain couples TRBV7-6 to TRBJ2-7; 10 bases fit TRBD2. The CDR3 length is 15 residues. Germline CDR1 SGHVS, CDR2 FNYEAQ. The J segment lost 3 bases and the V segment lost 5 bases, leaving 7 bases of the junction unmatched. The CDR3 spells CASSPTSGINYEQYF. In DNA, the CDR3 is TGTGCCAGCAGCCCTACTAGCGGGATTAACTACGAGCAGTACTTC.

The chain is built from TRBV27 and TRBJ1-1; tentative D call: TRBD1 (5 bases). The CDR3 length is 15 residues. Germline lookup yields CDR1 MNHEY and CDR2 SMNVEV (reference sequence). V lost 6 bases, J lost 2 bases, and 16 bases lay in between. CDR3 in DNA: TGTGCCAGCAGCCCTCGGACACGCTACAACACTGAAGCTTTCTTT. As protein: CASSPRTRYNTEAFF.

V gene TRBV25-1 combines with J gene TRBJ2-5, with TRBD2 as a possible D gene (5 bases). The V end lost 1 base, the J end lost 4 bases, and 10 bases lay between the germline ends. CDR1 is MGHDK, CDR2 SYGVNS, per germline. The CDR3 totals 14 residues. The CDR3 region has the DNA TGTGCCAGCAGTGAATTTCGGGGTAGAGAGACCCAGTACTTC. It encodes CASSEFRGRETQYF.

The table lists this clone with a count of one. The DNA for the CDR3 is TGTGCCAGTAAATCCCTCCTGACTAGCGGGAGACTCACCGGGGAGCTGTTTTTT. Its protein is CASKSLLTSGRLTGELFF. The chain combines TRBV19 with TRBJ2-2; the match to TRBD2 covers 12 bases. From germline, CDR1 is LNHDA and CDR2 SQIVND (reference sequence). V gave up 7 bases and J gave up 4 bases; unmatched junction bases: 13. This CDR3 is 18 amino acids long.